These 30 T cell receptor beta chains were all obtained from the same sample, sequenced in a study of T cell repertoires in cytomegalovirus infection. TCRdb reanalysed the reads using MiXCR and keeps one entry per CDR3 protein. Of 350,000 to 450,000 distinct CDR3 sequences listed, 18% are singletons. Sequenced input: PBMCs. All receptors come from a human donor in good health (CMV status not recorded). Some clones in this sample may be carry-over from other donors' samples.

This clonotype has ten or more counts. The rearrangement links TRBV7-8 to TRBJ2-5, with D perhaps TRBD2 (6 bases). CDR1 and CDR2 from the germline V gene are SGHVS and FQNEAQ. This CDR3 comprises 14 residues. V dropped 1 base and J dropped 3 bases, with 9 bases sitting between them. CDR3 nucleotide sequence: TGTGCCAGCAGCTTAGGTCGCGGGAAAGAGACCCAGTACTTC. Translating it yields CASSLGRGKETQYF.

The chain has TRBV5-6 and TRBJ2-7; D not certain. Germline CDR1 is SGHDT and CDR2 is YYEEEE. The CDR3 covers 15 residues. The V gene lost 4 bases and the J gene lost 0 bases, with 14 bases spanning the gap. The DNA of the CDR3 is TGTGCCAGCAGCCCGGTACAGAAGGACTCCTACGAGCAGTACTTC. Amino acids: CASSPVQKDSYEQYF.

The table lists this clonotype with a few counts. The V call is TRBV10-3, the J call TRBJ2-7, with 7 bases aligning to TRBD2. Germline trimming cut 8 bases from V and 0 bases from J; bases unmatched to any gene: 13. CDR1 is ENHRY and CDR2 is SYGVKD in the germline V gene. This CDR3 contains 16 residues. CDR3 region: CAIADSGLPVSYEQYF. As DNA, the CDR3 is TGTGCCATCGCCGATTCGGGACTACCTGTCTCCTACGAGCAGTACTTC.

This clonotype was observed a few times. This chain links TRBV19 with TRBJ1-5, with D possibly TRBD1 on 5 matching bases. This CDR3 is 15 amino acids long. Germline lookup yields CDR1 LNHDA and CDR2 SQIVND (reference sequence). V lost 3 bases, J lost 3 bases, and 12 bases lay in between. CDR3 region: CASSIGTLNNQPQHF. The CDR3 coding sequence is TGTGCCAGTAGTATCGGGACTCTCAACAATCAGCCCCAGCATTTT. The full variable domain, its missing parts supplied by reference TRBV19 and TRBJ1-5, is DGGITQSPKYLFRKEGQNVTLSCEQNLNHDAMYWYRQDPGQGLRLIYYSQIVNDFQKGDIAEGYSVSREKKESFPLTVTSAQKNPTAFYLCASSIGTLNNQPQHFGDGTRLSIL.

This clonotype was recorded at least ten times. The V gene is TRBV6-2 or TRBV6-3, the J gene TRBJ2-7; D is unresolved. The CDR3 covers 13 residues. Trimming left V 2 bases short and J 2 bases short, with 7 bases between. Germline V gene data show CDR1 as MNHEY and CDR2 as SVGEGT. The CDR3 region has the DNA TGTGCCAGCAGTTACAGGCAAGCCTACGAGCAGTACTTC. Its translation: CASSYRQAYEQYF.

This clonotype was seen ten or more times. The rearrangement links TRBV7-2 to TRBJ1-5; a possible D gene is TRBD1 (5 bases). Germline CDR1 SGHTA, CDR2 FQGNSA. Trimming removed 4 bases from V and 5 bases from J, with 15 bases in between. This CDR3 spans 15 amino acids. The CDR3 DNA is TGTGCCAGCAGCTCAACGACAGAATTTTATCAGCCCCAGCATTTT. It yields the protein CASSSTTEFYQPQHF.

This chain joins TRBV12-3 or TRBV12-4 and TRBJ1-1; D unclear. Trimming pared 5 bases from V and 8 bases from J, leaving 15 bases between. CDR3 length equals 13 residues. The CDR3: CASSLPLEGEAFF. CDR3 bases: TGTGCCAGCAGTCTTCCACTCGAAGGCGAAGCTTTCTTT.

In regard to this clonotype: At one end, the junction sequence differs from germline, possibly due to a read error. The rearrangement uses TRBV12-5 and TRBJ2-1; 14 positions match TRBD2. The length of the CDR3 is 17 residues. Germline lookup yields CDR1 LGHNT and CDR2 FRNRAP. The CDR3 DNA is TGTGCTAGTGGTCCGAGACTAGCGGGAGGGTCCTTCAATGAGCAGTTCTTC. Translation gives CASGPRLAGGSFNEQFF.

The chain combines TRBV3-1 with TRBJ2-5; D may match TRBD1 or TRBD2 (6 bases each). Looked up from germline, CDR1 is LGHDT and CDR2 is YNNKEL (reference sequence). The germline V and J ends were trimmed by 5 bases and 5 bases, with 18 bases remaining between them. The length of the CDR3 is 15 residues. In DNA form, the CDR3 reads TGTGCCAGCAGCGGAGTCGGGGGCCATCGCGAGACCCAGTACTTC. Translated: CASSGVGGHRETQYF.

The rearrangement links TRBV27 to TRBJ1-2; 8 bases agree with TRBD1. V lost 0 bases to trimming and J lost 8 bases; unmatched junction nucleotides: 8. This CDR3 spans 15 amino acids. CDR1 MNHEY and CDR2 SMNVEV come from the germline V gene (reference sequence). CDR3 residues: CASSLSGQGAVGYTF. The CDR3 bases are TGTGCCAGCAGTTTATCGGGCCAGGGGGCAGTGGGCTACACCTTC.

This clonotype was counted a few times. The chain links TRBV7-9 to TRBJ2-3; TRBD1 aligns across 7 bases. The CDR3 runs 13 residues. The germline V gene has CDR1 SEHNR and CDR2 FQNEAQ (reference sequence). V shed 5 bases and J 6 bases; nucleotides not matched to a gene: 5. CDR3 protein: CASSLNRGDTQYF. The CDR3 DNA is TGTGCCAGCAGCCTGAACAGGGGCGATACGCAGTATTTT.

Details on this clonotype: A much more abundant neighbour one base away suggests this may be a read error. The CDR3 carries no conserved terminal phenylalanine or tryptophan, so it likely arises from a read error. The CDR3 spells CASSHPGTDTQYL. In nucleotides, the CDR3 is TGTGCCAGCAGCCATCCGGGGACAGATACGCAGTATTTA. The chain uses TRBV7-6 and TRBJ2-3, with D maybe TRBD2 (5 bases). CDR3 length: 13 residues. Germline CDR1 reads SGHVS; CDR2 reads FNYEAQ. V shed 5 bases and J shed 3 bases, with 9 bases lying between them.

This clonotype was detected ten times or more. The V and J genes are TRBV7-6 and TRBJ2-1, with a possible D match to TRBD2 (5 bases). Germline values: CDR1 SGHVS, CDR2 FNYEAQ. With 5 bases removed from V and 5 bases from J, the gap between germline ends came to 10 bases. The CDR3 sequence is 13 residues long. The CDR3 here is CASSPGVDNEQFF. CDR3 coding DNA: TGTGCCAGCAGCCCCGGGGTGGACAATGAGCAGTTCTTC. The full variable domain, in which reference TRBV7-6 and TRBJ2-1 provide the parts outside the CDR3, is GAGVSQSPRYKVTKRGQDVALRCDPISGHVSLYWYRQALGQGPEFLTYFNYEAQQDKSGLPNDRFSAERPEGSISTLTIQRTEQRDSAMYRCASSPGVDNEQFFGPGTRLTVL.

The chain is built from TRBV12-3 or TRBV12-4 and TRBJ1-2; 7 bases align to TRBD1. V shed 5 bases, J shed 8 bases, and the junction held 8 bases outside the gene matches. The CDR3 contains 13 residues. In DNA, the CDR3 is TGTGCCAGCAGTGCTCGGGACAGCCAGGGCTACACCTTC. Protein sequence: CASSARDSQGYTF.

This clonotype appeared a few times. The V and J genes are TRBV10-3 and TRBJ1-1; TRBD1 matches at 8 bases. The CDR3 extends over 15 amino acids. V gave up 9 bases and J gave up 4 bases; unmatched junction bases: 13. From germline, CDR1 is ENHRY and CDR2 SYGVKD. The CDR3 reads CAITNQGASGTEAFF. The DNA of the CDR3 is TGTGCCATTACAAACCAGGGGGCGAGTGGCACTGAAGCTTTCTTT.

This clonotype has ten or more counts. The chain joins TRBV5-5 to TRBJ1-1; D ambiguous. V was trimmed by 1 base and J by 3 bases, leaving 10 bases between them. The germline V gene has CDR1 SGHKS and CDR2 YYEKEE (reference sequence). This CDR3 has 14 amino acids. The CDR3 DNA is TGTGCCAGCAGCTTGAGTAGGCGGCACACTGAAGCTTTCTTT. It encodes CASSLSRRHTEAFF.

V gene TRBV2 combines with J gene TRBJ2-3; D gene unclear. There are 13 residues in the CDR3. Germline V lookup: CDR1 SNHLY, CDR2 FYNNEI. V was cut by 6 bases and J by 1 base, with 8 bases left in between. The DNA of the CDR3 is TGTGCCAGCAGGGAGTTCGGCACAGATACGCAGTATTTT. This gives the protein CASREFGTDTQYF.

The genes are TRBV30 and TRBJ2-3; tentative D call: TRBD2 (6 bases). Trimming removed 1 base from V and 1 base from J, with 21 bases in between. CDR3 length: 18 amino acids. The germline CDR1 and CDR2 sequences are GTSNPN and SVGIG (reference sequence). CDR3 residues: CAWSENHVWRGRTDTQYF. The DNA of the CDR3 is TGTGCCTGGAGTGAAAATCACGTGTGGCGGGGACGCACAGATACGCAGTATTTT.

The rearrangement links TRBV11-2 to TRBJ1-1; 7 bases match TRBD1. Germline V CDR1 and CDR2: SGHAT, FQNNGV. V gave up 5 bases and J gave up 3 bases; unmatched junction bases: 12. The CDR3 runs 16 residues. CDR3 nucleotide sequence: TGTGCCAGCAGCACGTCATCGGCAGGGGGGGACACTGAAGCTTTCTTT. Residues: CASSTSSAGGDTEAFF.

This clonotype was counted many times. This chain uses TRBV7-6 with TRBJ2-5; D possibly corresponds to TRBD1 (5 bases). From germline, CDR1 is SGHVS and CDR2 FNYEAQ. V dropped 3 bases and J dropped 5 bases, with 16 bases sitting between them. There are 15 residues in the CDR3. The CDR3 reads CASSLGPSMWETQYF. Here the CDR3 DNA reads TGTGCCAGCAGCTTGGGGCCGTCTATGTGGGAGACCCAGTACTTC.

This chain uses TRBV20-1 with TRBJ2-3; D might be TRBD2 (5 bases). The CDR3 consists of 15 residues. The V end lost 0 bases, the J end lost 2 bases, and 12 bases lay between the germline ends. Germline CDR1 and CDR2: DFQATT and SNEGSKA (reference sequence). CDR3 in amino acids: CSARDLQRFTDTQYF. CDR3 in DNA: TGCAGTGCTAGAGATCTCCAGCGGTTCACAGATACGCAGTATTTT.

The table lists this clonotype with a few counts. This chain links TRBV20-1 with TRBJ2-1, with D tentatively TRBD2 (7 bases). Germline CDR1 DFQATT, CDR2 SNEGSKA (reference sequence). The CDR3 is made up of 13 amino acids. V lost 2 bases and J lost 9, with 14 bases in between. CDR3 sequence (DNA): TGCAGTGCTAGATGGGGGGGGCCAAGTGAGCAGTTCTTC. Residues: CSARWGGPSEQFF.

This clonotype was counted between two and nine times. The V and J genes are TRBV7-7 and TRBJ2-5; tentative D call: TRBD1 (6 bases). This CDR3 has 14 residues. CDR1 is SSHAT, CDR2 FNYEAQ, per germline (reference sequence). V lost 11 bases to trimming and J lost 1 base, with 17 bases between them. CDR3: CAVNPGHSQETQYF. The CDR3 nucleotides read TGTGCCGTAAACCCGGGACATTCCCAAGAGACCCAGTACTTC.

This clonotype was seen more than once but under ten times. The chain couples TRBV20-1 to TRBJ1-4; D not resolved. V lost 0 bases to trimming and J lost 5 bases, with 7 bases between them. Germline lookup yields CDR1 DFQATT and CDR2 SNEGSKA (reference sequence). This CDR3 has 13 residues. Written as DNA, the CDR3 is TGCAGTGCTAGAGACACAGAGAATGAAAAACTGTTTTTT. Translating gives CSARDTENEKLFF.

Note on this clonotype: Sequence at one end of the junction differs from germline and may be a read error. The chain employs TRBV12-3 or TRBV12-4 and TRBJ1-5; D ambiguous. This CDR3 has 13 residues. CDR3 loop: CASQRTENQSQHF. In nucleotides, the CDR3 is TGTGCCAGCCAGAGGACGGAAAATCAGTCCCAGCATTTT.

The genes are TRBV18 and TRBJ1-4; D ambiguous. Trimming removed 2 bases from V and 11 bases from J, with 6 bases in between. The length of the CDR3 is 11 residues. Germline CDR1 reads KGHSH; CDR2 reads LQKENI. CDR3 DNA: TGTGCCAGCTCACCAGATGGGAAACTGTTTTTT. Its protein product is CASSPDGKLFF.

This chain uses TRBV12-3 or TRBV12-4 with TRBJ2-1, with D possibly matching TRBD1 (5 bases). CDR3 length equals 17 residues. Trimming took off 2 bases at V and 8 bases at J, with 22 bases between the two ends. Here the CDR3 reads CASSLSLRQPKGYEQFF. The CDR3 coding sequence is TGTGCCAGCAGTTTATCCCTACGACAGCCTAAGGGCTATGAGCAGTTCTTC.

The chain couples TRBV11-2 to TRBJ2-5; 7 nucleotides agree with TRBD1. This CDR3 contains 15 residues. Germline assignment: CDR1 SGHAT and CDR2 FQNNGV. The ends lost 1 base at V and 3 bases at J; junction bases unmatched: 5. The CDR3 region has the DNA TGTGCCAGCAGCTTAGGTTGGGACAGCGAAGAGACCCAGTACTTC. Translation: CASSLGWDSEETQYF.

This clonotype was seen a few times. One end of the junction is discordant with germline, which a read error may explain. The CDR3 bases are TGTGCCAGCACCCCAAACTCTAGGGCCAACGTCCTGACTTTC. It is translated as CASTPNSRANVLTF. This chain connects TRBV7-2 to TRBJ2-6; D gene uncertain. Germline V lookup: CDR1 SGHTA, CDR2 FQGNSA. The length of the CDR3 is 14 residues.

The chain links TRBV4-3 to TRBJ2-1, with unresolved D. The V gene lost 3 bases and the J gene lost 4 bases, with 13 bases spanning the gap. The CDR3 totals 15 residues. Germline V gene lookup returns CDR1 LGHNA and CDR2 YSLEER. The CDR3: CASSQSGLIYNEQFF. CDR3 DNA: TGCGCCAGCAGCCAGTCAGGCCTAATTTACAATGAGCAGTTCTTC.